These 10 T cell receptor beta chains share one sample of origin, sequenced in a study of a mutant IDH1 vaccine in newly diagnosed glioma. Method: immunoSEQ multiplex PCR; TCRdb's copy keeps in-frame clones and lacks some. This table holds about 30,000 clones, roughly 87% found once. Their cognate antigens are unknown. Time point here: week 5, during vaccination. Every vaccination contained 300 ug of the mutant IDH1 20-mer peptide and was paired with topical imiquimod. The sample was peripheral blood mononuclear cells (PBMCs), taken from a glioma patient whose treatment included an IDH1 peptide vaccine. The receptors originated from a woman aged 40 to 50 with glioma. Some clones in this sample may be carry-over from other donors' samples.

This rearrangement joins TRBV7-3 to TRBJ2-3; D remains unclear. CDR1 and CDR2 (germline): SGHTA, FQGTGA. This CDR3 spans 14 amino acids. V gave up 5 bases and J gave up 6 bases, with 15 bases separating them. The CDR3 nucleotides are TGTGCCAGCAGCCCCCAGATAAGTTCGGATACGCAGTATTTT. As protein: CASSPQISSDTQYF. The variable domain in full, with the rest retrieved from reference TRBV7-3 and TRBJ2-3, is GAGVSQTPSNKVTEKGKYVELRCDPISGHTALYWYRQSLGQGPEFLIYFQGTGAADDSGLPNDRFFAVRPEGSVSTLKIQRTERGDSAVYLCASSPQISSDTQYFGPGTRLTVL.

The V call is TRBV18, the J call TRBJ2-7, with unresolved D. Germline V gene lookup returns CDR1 KGHSH and CDR2 LQKENI. Trimming took off 6 bases at V and 9 bases at J, with 15 bases between the two ends. The CDR3 is 12 amino acids. CDR3: CASSAAVGGQYF. DNA of the CDR3: TGTGCCAGCTCGGCCGCAGTGGGCGGGCAGTACTTC.

The chain uses TRBV27 and TRBJ2-7; TRBD1 matches at 10 bases. The ends lost 6 bases at V and 2 bases at J; junction bases unmatched: 7. The CDR3 runs to 15 residues. The germline CDR1 and CDR2 sequences are MNHEY and SMNVEV (reference sequence). Written as DNA, the CDR3 is TGTGCCAGCAGATTACAAGGGACAGGGGCCTACGAGCAGTACTTC. Encoded protein: CASRLQGTGAYEQYF.

The rearrangement links TRBV19 to TRBJ1-1; D gene uncertain. The V and J ends lost 3 bases and 5 bases respectively, with 7 bases between them. The CDR3 is 12 amino acids. Germline CDR1 reads LNHDA; CDR2 reads SQIVND (reference sequence). The CDR3 DNA sequence: TGTGCCAGTAGTATGGGCTCGACTGAAGCTTTCTTT. Its protein is CASSMGSTEAFF.

The chain recombines TRBV2 with TRBJ2-5, with D possibly called TRBD1 or TRBD2 (6 bases each). CDR1 SNHLY and CDR2 FYNNEI come from the germline V gene. The CDR3 extends over 14 amino acids. V was cut by 6 bases and J by 4 bases, with 15 bases left in between. CDR3 amino acids: CASRGGGGGETQYF. DNA for the CDR3: TGTGCCAGCAGGGGGGGCGGCGGAGGAGAGACCCAGTACTTC.

This clone showed up just a few times. The V call is TRBV2, the J call TRBJ1-4; D is possibly TRBD1 (6 bases). Per germline, CDR1 SNHLY and CDR2 FYNNEI. V was trimmed by 6 bases and J by 5 bases, leaving 13 bases between them. This CDR3 has 14 amino acids. CDR3 loop: CASRTGGSNEKLFF. DNA for the CDR3: TGTGCCAGCAGGACAGGAGGATCGAATGAAAAACTGTTTTTT.

The chain combines TRBV29-1 with TRBJ2-1, with 8 bases fitting TRBD2. Germline V gives CDR1 SQVTM, CDR2 ANQGSEA. V lost 5 bases, J lost 3 bases, and 6 bases stayed unmatched. There are 14 residues in the CDR3. Here the CDR3 DNA reads TGCAGCGTTACCGGGACTAGGCACTACAATGAGCAGTTCTTC. It codes for CSVTGTRHYNEQFF.

The genes are TRBV5-1 and TRBJ2-7, with 8 bases lining up with TRBD2. Germline assignment: CDR1 SGHRS and CDR2 YFSETQ. This CDR3 spans 14 amino acids. Trimming removed 5 bases from V and 6 bases from J; junction bases left unmatched: 10. The CDR3 protein is CASRDGQGLGEQYF. As DNA, the CDR3 is TGCGCCAGCAGGGATGGCCAGGGACTAGGCGAGCAGTACTTC.

The gene calls are TRBV7-2 and TRBJ2-3; 14 positions match TRBD2. Unmatched junction bases numbered 7, after V lost 3 bases and J lost 8 bases. This CDR3 has 16 amino acids. Germline V CDR1 and CDR2: SGHTA, FQGNSA. CDR3: CASSLGLAGAEGTQYF. The CDR3 DNA reads as TGTGCCAGCAGCTTGGGACTAGCGGGGGCCGAGGGTACGCAGTATTTT.

The V gene is TRBV11-2, the J gene TRBJ2-3, with no clear D. This CDR3 contains 14 residues. Germline assignment: CDR1 SGHAT and CDR2 FQNNGV. The V gene lost 8 bases and the J gene lost 7 bases, with 19 bases spanning the gap. CDR3 nucleotide sequence: TGTGCCAGCGCGTCCCCGTTACCAGCGTATACGCAGTATTTT. It codes for CASASPLPAYTQYF.